This TCR beta chain was captured by sequencing in a study of CD4+ T cells in melanoma. Generated by immunoSEQ multiplex PCR, the TCRdb table keeps only in-frame clones and is missing some. The sample has about 11,000 clones; just over 65% are singletons. This TCR was recovered from a human donor with melanoma. The sample was cells from a culture (not recorded whether cultured in vitro).

CDR3 region: CASSLIPDRAMLAGELFF. The CDR3 DNA reads as TGTGCCAGCAGCTTGATTCCGGACAGGGCAATGTTGGCCGGGGAGCTGTTTTTT. V gene TRBV5-5 combines with J gene TRBJ2-2; 8 nucleotides match TRBD1. Trimming removed 1 base from V and 6 bases from J; junction bases left unmatched: 14. This CDR3 has 18 amino acids. CDR1 is SGHKS and CDR2 is YYEKEE in the germline V gene (reference sequence).